One and the same sample provided the 9 T cell receptor beta chains below, sequenced in a study of blood T cell repertoires in COVID-19. The protocol was immunoSEQ multiplex PCR, while the TCRdb copy is restricted to in-frame clones and leaves out a portion. The sample has some 510,000 clones; more than 75% are singletons. Sequencing input: PBMCs or T cells enriched from blood (not recorded which). These receptor sequences come from a woman in her 40s who had recovered from COVID-19.

This chain uses TRBV5-1 with TRBJ2-7, with TRBD1 identical over 11 bases. Germline assignment: CDR1 SGHRS and CDR2 YFSETQ. The CDR3 extends over 16 amino acids. The V gene end was trimmed by 1 base and the J gene end by 4 bases; junction bases not matched to a gene: 7. The CDR3 region is CASSLNVGQGAYEQYF. CDR3 coding DNA: TGCGCCAGCAGCTTGAACGTTGGACAGGGGGCTTACGAGCAGTACTTC.

This rearrangement joins TRBV4-3 to TRBJ2-7; possible D gene TRBD1, 5 bases. Germline assignment: CDR1 LGHNA and CDR2 YSLEER. The CDR3 totals 15 residues. V was clipped by 2 bases and J by 0 bases, with 11 bases between them. The CDR3 reads CASSQSRQPSYEQYF. DNA of the CDR3: TGCGCCAGCAGCCAATCCCGACAGCCCTCCTACGAGCAGTACTTC.

This clone was picked up one time. V is TRBV7-9 and J is TRBJ2-1, with D unresolved. Trimming removed 4 bases at V and 4 bases at J, with 8 bases between. Per germline, CDR1 SEHNR and CDR2 FQNEAQ (reference sequence). This CDR3 is 13 amino acids long. This CDR3 reads CASSSTVYNEQFF. The CDR3 DNA follows: TGTGCCAGCAGCTCCACAGTATACAATGAGCAGTTCTTC.

The chain combines TRBV7-2 with TRBJ2-3; TRBD2 might be the D (6 bases). In germline, CDR1 is SGHTA, CDR2 FQGNSA. The V and J ends lost 2 bases and 8 bases respectively, with 17 bases between them. The CDR3 totals 15 residues. The CDR3 loop reads CASSLIPLMGGTQYF. The CDR3 DNA reads as TGTGCCAGCAGCTTAATCCCTCTTATGGGGGGTACGCAGTATTTT.

The table lists this clone with a few counts. The chain is built from TRBV7-2 and TRBJ2-2; 9 bases agree with TRBD1. V lost 6 bases, J lost 5 bases, and 7 bases stayed unmatched. Per germline, CDR1 SGHTA and CDR2 FQGNSA. The CDR3 spans 15 residues. As DNA, the CDR3 is TGTGCCAGCAGAACCGGGACAGGGAGGACCGGGGAGCTGTTTTTT. The encoded protein is CASRTGTGRTGELFF. The whole variable domain, filled in from reference TRBV7-2 and TRBJ2-2, reads GAGVSQSPSNKVTEKGKDVELRCDPISGHTALYWYRQSLGQGLEFLIYFQGNSAPDKSGLPSDRFSAERTGGSVSTLTIQRTQQEDSAVYLCASRTGTGRTGELFFGEGSRLTVL.

This clone showed up just once. The chain couples TRBV10-3 to TRBJ1-1; D is perhaps TRBD1 (6 bases). Germline-derived CDR1 and CDR2 are ENHRY and SYGVKD. V was cut by 2 bases and J by 4 bases, with 8 bases left in between. The CDR3 has 13 residues. CDR3 residues: CAISEEGVTEAFF. Written as DNA, the CDR3 is TGTGCCATCAGTGAGGAGGGGGTCACTGAAGCTTTCTTT.

The chain is built from TRBV7-2 and TRBJ2-7; weak D call: TRBD1 (6 bases). This CDR3 has 13 amino acids. CDR1 is SGHTA, CDR2 FQGNSA, per germline. Trimming removed 8 bases from V and 2 bases from J, with 13 bases in between. This CDR3 reads CASRKTGAYEQYF. CDR3 bases: TGTGCCAGCCGAAAGACAGGAGCCTACGAGCAGTACTTC.

This chain connects TRBV30 to TRBJ1-1; perhaps TRBD1 as D (5 bases). V was shortened by 4 bases and J by 10 bases, with 22 bases between the two germline ends. The CDR3 contains 14 residues. Per the germline V gene, CDR1 is GTSNPN and CDR2 is SVGIG (reference sequence). CDR3 bases: TGTGCCTGGACGTTCAGGGTAATGATCGGTGGAGCTTTCTTT. Protein: CAWTFRVMIGGAFF.

Written as DNA, the CDR3 is TGCGCCAGCAGCCTAATGGGACATGAGTATGGCTACACCTTC. It specifies CASSLMGHEYGYTF. This chain uses TRBV4-3 with TRBJ1-2, with D perhaps matching TRBD1 (6 bases). CDR1 is LGHNA and CDR2 is YSLEER in the germline V gene. There are 14 residues in the CDR3. Trimming cost V 4 bases and J 5 bases, with 14 bases left between them.